This is a list of T cell receptor beta chains from one sample in a study of blood T cell repertoires in COVID-19. The assay was immunoSEQ multiplex PCR, and TCRdb's table has in-frame clones only and misses some. The sample records 150,000 to 200,000 clones, 75% to 90% being singletons. The sequencing input was PBMCs or T cells enriched from blood (not recorded which). These receptors came from a woman in her fifties or sixties who had recovered from COVID-19. The CDR3 runs from the conserved cysteine through the conserved F or W. Each record gives: clone size, D gene, V gene, J gene, CDR3 protein, CDR3 DNA. D genes are given only for firm matches. Expanded clones are given a class, and other clones once, few, many or no size at all.

>NA|NA|TRBV9|TRBJ2-2
CASSVGAGGGTGELFF
TGTGCCAGCAGCGTAGGGGCAGGGGGAGGAACCGGGGAGCTGTTTTTT
>NA|NA|TRBV27|TRBJ2-7
CASRYLGEDEQYF
TGTGCCAGCCGTTATCTAGGGGAGGACGAGCAGTACTTC
>NA|NA|TRBV6-5|TRBJ2-7
CASRGGAREQYF
TGTGCCAGCAGAGGGGGAGCACGGGAGCAGTACTTC
>NA|NA|TRBV11-2|TRBJ2-3
CASKPTASTDTQYF
TGTGCCAGCAAGCCGACAGCCTCCACAGATACGCAGTATTTT
>once|NA|TRBV6-5|TRBJ2-5
CATTLAGEETQYF
TGTGCCACCACCTTGGCAGGGGAAGAGACCCAGTACTTC
>NA|TRBD2|TRBV30|TRBJ2-1
CAWSSSAGGEQFF
TGTGCCTGGTCCTCCTCAGCGGGGGGTGAGCAGTTCTTC
>NA|NA|TRBV5-1|TRBJ1-5
CASSAWAGDQPQHF
TGCGCCAGCTCCGCTTGGGCAGGGGACCAGCCCCAGCATTTT
>NA|NA|TRBV24-1|TRBJ1-1
CATERRGGTEAFF
TGTGCCACCGAGAGGAGAGGCGGGACTGAAGCTTTCTTT
>NA|NA|TRBV5-1|TRBJ1-1
CASSLETYTEAFF
TGCGCCAGCAGCTTGGAGACATACACTGAAGCTTTCTTT
>NA|NA|TRBV5-1|TRBJ2-1
CASSLDSSSYNEQFF
TGCGCCAGCAGCCTGGACAGTAGCTCCTACAATGAGCAGTTCTTC
>NA|TRBD2|TRBV2|TRBJ2-2
CASSGTSGGNFGYTGELFF
TGTGCCAGCAGCGGGACTAGCGGGGGCAATTTCGGGTACACCGGGGAGCTGTTTTTT
>NA|NA|TRBV14|TRBJ1-6
CASSQARNSPLHF
TGTGCCAGCAGCCAGGCGAGGAATTCACCCCTCCACTTT
>once|TRBD1|TRBV19|TRBJ1-5
CASKRQGEQPQHF
TGTGCCAGTAAGAGACAGGGGGAGCAGCCCCAGCATTTT
>NA|NA|TRBV27|TRBJ1-2
CASSFRGNSGYTF
TGTGCCAGCAGTTTCAGGGGCAATAGTGGCTACACCTTC
>few|NA|TRBV7-6|TRBJ2-2
CASSLWSAGELFF
TGTGCCAGCAGCTTATGGAGTGCCGGGGAGCTGTTTTTT
>NA|TRBD1|TRBV11-1|TRBJ2-3
CASSQDRGEADTQYF
TGTGCCAGCAGCCAGGACAGGGGGGAGGCAGATACGCAGTATTTT